This T cell receptor (beta chain) is drawn from a study of cytomegalovirus exposure and HLA in healthy donors. V lost 6 bases, J lost 1 base, and 15 bases lay in between. Germline CDR1 reads MDHEN; CDR2 reads SYDVKM. The CDR3 is 15 residues long. Vbeta (60) and Jbeta (13) primers were used in the PCR. Profiling relied on immunoSEQ multiplex PCR, and the TCRdb table lists in-frame clones only, not all of them. The top ten hold around 1.8% of the sample, which has a few hundred thousand clones, 75% to 80% seen once. The sequence came from a young man in good health and CMV-seronegative. The chain combines TRBV28 with TRBJ1-1; perhaps TRBD1 as D (6 bases). The sequenced sample consisted of PBMCs. CDR3 coding DNA: TGTGCCAGCAGCCCTACGCGGACAGCGAACACTGAAGCTTTCTTT. It translates to CASSPTRTANTEAFF.